The sequence of this TCR beta chain was determined in a study of OX40 agonist ivuxolimab in advanced cancers. For the study at large: Participants averaged roughly 57 years of age (range about 23 to 80) and were around 80% male. Of the participants, under 50% had some prior anti-PD-1, anti-PD-L1 or anti-CTLA-4 therapy, which was allowed. Study conclusions and caveats: Expanded clones were, on average, more numerous among CD8+ T cells than CD4+.

V trimming: 6 bases; J trimming: 1 base; junction bases outside the gene matches: 1. Germline CDR1 reads SQVTM; CDR2 reads ANQGSEA. This CDR3 has 13 amino acids. The protocol was immunoSEQ multiplex PCR, while the TCRdb copy is restricted to in-frame clones and leaves out a portion. The sample consists of about 60,000 clones, 80% to 90% of them appearing once. Remarks on this clone: The antigen remains unidentified.

The sequence was obtained from an adult with an advanced solid tumor such as melanoma, head and neck, liver or kidney cancer. V is TRBV29-1 and J is TRBJ2-2; 8 positions match TRBD1. Sample: CD4+ or CD8+ T cells sorted from blood, taken in a trial of the OX40 agonist ivuxolimab. The CDR3 here is CSVGTGNTGELFF. CDR3 DNA sequence: TGCAGCGTCGGGACAGGGAACACCGGGGAGCTGTTTTTT.